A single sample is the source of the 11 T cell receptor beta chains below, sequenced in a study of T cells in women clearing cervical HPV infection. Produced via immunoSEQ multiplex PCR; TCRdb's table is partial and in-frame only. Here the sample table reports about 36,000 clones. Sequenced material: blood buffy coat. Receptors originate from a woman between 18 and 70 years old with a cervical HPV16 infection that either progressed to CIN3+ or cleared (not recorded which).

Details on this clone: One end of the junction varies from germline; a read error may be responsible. The CDR3 loop reads CASSHRAQGDNSPLHF. The sequenced CDR3 bases are TGTGCTAGCAGCCATCGCGCACAGGGGGATAATTCACCC. The chain recombines TRBV7-7 with TRBJ1-6; 8 nucleotides line up with TRBD1. The sequenced fragment ends 3 residues before the CDR3 boundary, so the rest is inferred from the germline J gene. The CDR3 has 16 residues. The V gene's germline CDR1 is SSHAT and CDR2 FNYEAQ (reference sequence).

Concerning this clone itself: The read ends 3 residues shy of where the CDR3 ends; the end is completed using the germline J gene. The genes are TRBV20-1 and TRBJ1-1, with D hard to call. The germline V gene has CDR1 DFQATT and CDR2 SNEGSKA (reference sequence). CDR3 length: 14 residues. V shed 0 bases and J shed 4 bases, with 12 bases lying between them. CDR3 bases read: TGCAGTGCTAGAGATCTTCCGGAGGGCACTGAA. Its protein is CSARDLPEGTE. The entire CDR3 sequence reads CSARDLPEGTEAFF.

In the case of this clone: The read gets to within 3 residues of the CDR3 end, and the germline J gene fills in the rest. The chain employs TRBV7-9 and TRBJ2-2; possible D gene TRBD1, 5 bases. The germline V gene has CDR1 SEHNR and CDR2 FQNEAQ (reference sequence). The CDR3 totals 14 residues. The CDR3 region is CASSSTLQEEKLFF. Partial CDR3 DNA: TGTGCCAGCAGCTCTACTCTACAGGAAGAAAAG.

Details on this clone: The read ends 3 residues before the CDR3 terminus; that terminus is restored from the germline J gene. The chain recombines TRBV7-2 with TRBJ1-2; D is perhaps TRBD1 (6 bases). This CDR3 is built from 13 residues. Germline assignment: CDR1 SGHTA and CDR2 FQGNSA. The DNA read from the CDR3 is TGTGCCAGCAGCTTAGGGGGCAGGGGCGAC. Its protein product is CASSLGGRGD. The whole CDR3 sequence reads CASSLGGRGDYTF.

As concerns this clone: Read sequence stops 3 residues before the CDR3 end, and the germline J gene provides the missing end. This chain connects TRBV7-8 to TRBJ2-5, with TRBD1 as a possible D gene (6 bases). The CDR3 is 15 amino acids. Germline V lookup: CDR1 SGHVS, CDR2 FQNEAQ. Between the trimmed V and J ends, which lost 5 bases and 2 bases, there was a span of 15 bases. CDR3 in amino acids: CASSPEQGLQETQYF. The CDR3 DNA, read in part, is TGTGCCAGCAGCCCGGAACAGGGATTACAAGAGACC. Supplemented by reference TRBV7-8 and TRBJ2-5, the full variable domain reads GAGVSQSPRYKVAKRGQDVALRCDPISGHVSLFWYQQALGQGPEFLTYFQNEAQLDKSGLPSDRFFAERPEGSVSTLKIQRTQQEDSAVYLCASSPEQGLQETQYFGPGTRLLVL.

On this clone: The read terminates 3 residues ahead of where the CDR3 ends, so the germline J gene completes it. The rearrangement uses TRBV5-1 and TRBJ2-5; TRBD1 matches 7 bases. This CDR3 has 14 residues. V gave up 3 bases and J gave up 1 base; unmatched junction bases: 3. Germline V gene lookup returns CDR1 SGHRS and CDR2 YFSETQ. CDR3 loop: CASSSGQSQETQYF. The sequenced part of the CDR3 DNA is TGCGCCAGCAGCTCGGGACAGTCCCAAGAGACC.

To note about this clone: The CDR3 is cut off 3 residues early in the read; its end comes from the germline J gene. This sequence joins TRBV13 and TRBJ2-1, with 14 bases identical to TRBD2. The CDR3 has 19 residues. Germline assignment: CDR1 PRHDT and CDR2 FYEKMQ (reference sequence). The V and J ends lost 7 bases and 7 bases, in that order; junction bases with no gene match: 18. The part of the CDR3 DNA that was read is TGTGCCAGCACCCCCCGGGGACTAGCGGGGGCGACCCCTGGGAATGAG. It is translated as CASTPRGLAGATPGNE. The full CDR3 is CASTPRGLAGATPGNEQFF.

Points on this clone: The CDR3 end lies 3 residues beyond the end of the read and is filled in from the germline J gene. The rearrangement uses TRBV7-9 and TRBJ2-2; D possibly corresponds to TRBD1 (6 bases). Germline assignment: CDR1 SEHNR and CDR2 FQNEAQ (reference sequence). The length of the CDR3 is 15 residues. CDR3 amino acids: CASSFGRRGGEKLFF. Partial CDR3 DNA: TGTGCCAGCAGCTTCGGACGGCGAGGGGGTGAAAAG.

Partial CDR3 DNA: TGCAGTGCTAGATCAGGACAGGGAAACACAGATACG. It encodes CSARSGQGNTDT. Given in full, the CDR3 is CSARSGQGNTDTQYF. The chain links TRBV20-1 to TRBJ2-3; 8 positions match TRBD1. The read ends 3 residues early relative to the CDR3; the germline J gene fills the gap. The V segment lost 2 bases and the J segment 2 bases; nucleotides outside the gene matches: 6. This CDR3 is 15 amino acids long. Germline lookup yields CDR1 DFQATT and CDR2 SNEGSKA (reference sequence).

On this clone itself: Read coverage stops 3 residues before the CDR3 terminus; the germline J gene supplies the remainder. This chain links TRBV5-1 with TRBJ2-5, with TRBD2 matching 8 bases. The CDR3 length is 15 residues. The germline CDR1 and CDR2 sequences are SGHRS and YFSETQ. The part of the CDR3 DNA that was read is TGCGCCAGCAGCTTACGTCGGGGGGGCAGCGATACC. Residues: CASSLRRGGSDT. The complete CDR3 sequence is CASSLRRGGSDTQYF.

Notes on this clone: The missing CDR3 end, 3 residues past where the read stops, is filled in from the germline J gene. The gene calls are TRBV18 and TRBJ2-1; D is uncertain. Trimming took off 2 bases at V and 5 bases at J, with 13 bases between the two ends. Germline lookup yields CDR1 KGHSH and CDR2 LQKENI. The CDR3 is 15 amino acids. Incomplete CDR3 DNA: TGTGCCAGCTCACCAATGGTTAGCCCAGACAATGAG. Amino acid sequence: CASSPMVSPDNE. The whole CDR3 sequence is CASSPMVSPDNEQFF.